Listed below are T cell receptor beta chains from one sample, sequenced in a study of T cells after yellow fever vaccination. TCRdb redid the calling of the 5' RACE reads with MiXCR, one entry per CDR3 protein. The repertoire includes about 510,000 distinct CDR3 sequences, less than 25% of them detected once, and roughly 16% sits in the top ten. This sample comprised PBMCs, obtained roughly 20 days after the first yellow fever vaccination. Every receptor here comes from a man aged 18 to 30 who received the YFV17D yellow fever vaccine. Both conserved end residues are part of each CDR3. Fields, in order: V gene, J gene, CDR3 protein.

V: TRBV20-1
J: TRBJ1-2
CDR3: CSGGISRANYGYTF

V: TRBV19
J: TRBJ2-1
CDR3: CASSIRDRAGEQFF

V: TRBV12-3/TRBV12-4
J: TRBJ1-6
CDR3: CASSWTNSPLHF

V: TRBV18
J: TRBJ2-5
CDR3: CASSPPPGQGQETQYF

V: TRBV7-3
J: TRBJ2-3
CDR3: CASSFSRGTDTQYF

V: TRBV5-1
J: TRBJ1-2
CDR3: CASSWRDHYGYTF

V: TRBV27
J: TRBJ2-1
CDR3: CASNERGLDEQFF

V: TRBV6-2/TRBV6-3
J: TRBJ2-5
CDR3: CASMQDQETQYF

V: TRBV18
J: TRBJ2-7
CDR3: CASSPGTGLIYEQYF

V: TRBV6-2/TRBV6-3
J: TRBJ1-6
CDR3: CASSYRGFDSPLHF

V: TRBV24-1
J: TRBJ2-5
CDR3: CATSERDKAGRETQYF

V: TRBV11-1
J: TRBJ2-1
CDR3: CASSYIRDSYPVDRVREQFF

V: TRBV7-7
J: TRBJ1-3
CDR3: CASSSSSGNTIYF

V: TRBV7-3
J: TRBJ2-2
CDR3: CASSLTGSSGELFF

V: TRBV10-3
J: TRBJ1-2
CDR3: CAIGGTGYYGYTF

V: TRBV7-2
J: TRBJ2-1
CDR3: CASSYPRETAYNEQFF

V: TRBV4-3
J: TRBJ1-6
CDR3: CASSQRDRSYNSPLHF

V: TRBV5-1
J: TRBJ2-6
CDR3: CASKTDSGANVLTF

V: TRBV11-2
J: TRBJ1-3
CDR3: CASSFSLYSGTFHKGNTIYF

V: TRBV18
J: TRBJ2-1
CDR3: CASSPTGFPYNEQFF

V: TRBV29-1
J: TRBJ2-3
CDR3: CSVDPRRGQIDTQYF

V: TRBV2
J: TRBJ2-2
CDR3: CASAAEVGNELFF

V: TRBV3-1
J: TRBJ1-2
CDR3: CASSPTERVGYTF

V: TRBV12-5
J: TRBJ2-2
CDR3: CASGLGGEAGTGELFF

V: TRBV5-6
J: TRBJ2-2
CDR3: CASSWGQKNTGELFF

V: TRBV27
J: TRBJ2-7
CDR3: CASGPGGYSYEQYF

V: TRBV20-1
J: TRBJ2-7
CDR3: CSAPQTTGRGEQYF

V: TRBV20-1
J: TRBJ2-5
CDR3: CSAPRGSQETQYF

V: TRBV7-2
J: TRBJ2-3
CDR3: CASSPGLSQDTQYF

V: TRBV7-8
J: TRBJ2-1
CDR3: CASSLGGRQGNFNEQFF

V: TRBV7-2
J: TRBJ2-5
CDR3: CATLAGGWETQYF

V: TRBV7-2
J: TRBJ2-3
CDR3: CASSLSGFTDTQYF